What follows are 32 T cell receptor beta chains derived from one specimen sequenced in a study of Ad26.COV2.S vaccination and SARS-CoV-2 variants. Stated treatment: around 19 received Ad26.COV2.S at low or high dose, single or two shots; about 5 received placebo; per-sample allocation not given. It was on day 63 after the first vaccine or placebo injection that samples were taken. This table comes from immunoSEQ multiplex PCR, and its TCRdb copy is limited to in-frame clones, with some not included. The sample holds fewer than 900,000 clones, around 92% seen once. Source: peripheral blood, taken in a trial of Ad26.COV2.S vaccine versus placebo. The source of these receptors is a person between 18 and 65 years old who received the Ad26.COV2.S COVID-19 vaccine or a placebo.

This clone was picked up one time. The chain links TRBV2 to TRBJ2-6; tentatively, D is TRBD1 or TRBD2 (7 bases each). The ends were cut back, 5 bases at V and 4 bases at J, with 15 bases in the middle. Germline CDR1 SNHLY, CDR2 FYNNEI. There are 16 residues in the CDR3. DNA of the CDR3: TGTGCCAGCAGTCAACAGGGGAGGGACGGGGCCAACGTCCTGACTTTC. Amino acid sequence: CASSQQGRDGANVLTF. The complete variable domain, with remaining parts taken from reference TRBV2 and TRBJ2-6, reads EPEVTQTPSHQVTQMGQEVILRCVPISNHLYFYWYRQILGQKVEFLVSFYNNEISEKSEIFDDQFSVERPDGSNFTLKIRSTKLEDSAMYFCASSQQGRDGANVLTFGAGSRLTVL.

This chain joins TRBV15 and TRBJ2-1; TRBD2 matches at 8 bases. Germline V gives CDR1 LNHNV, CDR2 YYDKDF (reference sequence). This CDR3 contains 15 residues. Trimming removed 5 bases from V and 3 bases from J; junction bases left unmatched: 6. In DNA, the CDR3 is TGTGCCACCAGCGCCGGGACTAGGGTCTACAATGAGCAGTTCTTC. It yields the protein CATSAGTRVYNEQFF.

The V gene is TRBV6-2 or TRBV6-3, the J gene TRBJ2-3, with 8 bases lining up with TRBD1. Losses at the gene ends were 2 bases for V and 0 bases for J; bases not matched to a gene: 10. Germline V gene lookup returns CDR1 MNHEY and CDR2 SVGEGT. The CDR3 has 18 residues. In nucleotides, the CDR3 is TGTGCCAGCAGTTACGACCTCGACAGGGGTTCTAGCACAGATACGCAGTATTTT. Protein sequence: CASSYDLDRGSSTDTQYF.

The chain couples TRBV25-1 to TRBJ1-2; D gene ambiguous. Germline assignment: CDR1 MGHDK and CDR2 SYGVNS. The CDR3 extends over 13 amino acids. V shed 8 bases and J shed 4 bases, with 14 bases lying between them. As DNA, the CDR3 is TGTGCCAGCCGAGGTGGAGGGATCTATGGCTACACCTTC. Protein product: CASRGGGIYGYTF.

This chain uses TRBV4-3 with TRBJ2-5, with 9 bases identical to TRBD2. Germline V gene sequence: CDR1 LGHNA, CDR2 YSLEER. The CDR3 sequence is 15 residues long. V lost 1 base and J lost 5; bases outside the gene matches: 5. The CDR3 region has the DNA TGCGCCAGCAGCCAAGGTGCGGGGGGGAGGGAGACCCAGTACTTC. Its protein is CASSQGAGGRETQYF.

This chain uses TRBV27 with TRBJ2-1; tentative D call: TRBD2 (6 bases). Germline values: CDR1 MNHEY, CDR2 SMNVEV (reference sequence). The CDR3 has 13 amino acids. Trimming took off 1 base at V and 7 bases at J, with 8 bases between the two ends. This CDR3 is CASSLYGRNEQFF. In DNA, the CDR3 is TGTGCCAGCAGTTTATACGGGAGAAATGAGCAGTTCTTC.

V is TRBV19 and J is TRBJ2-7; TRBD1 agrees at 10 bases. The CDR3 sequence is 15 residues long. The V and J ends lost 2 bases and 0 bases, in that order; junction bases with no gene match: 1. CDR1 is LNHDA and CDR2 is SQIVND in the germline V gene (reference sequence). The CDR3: CASSIRQGASYEQYF. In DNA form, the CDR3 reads TGTGCCAGTAGTATAAGACAGGGGGCCTCCTACGAGCAGTACTTC.

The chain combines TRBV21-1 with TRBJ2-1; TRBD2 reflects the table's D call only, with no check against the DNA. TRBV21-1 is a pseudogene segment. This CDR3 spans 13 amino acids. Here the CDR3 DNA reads TGTGCCAGCAGCGAAACGACGGTGGAGGAGCAGTTCTTC. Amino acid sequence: CASSETTVEEQFF.

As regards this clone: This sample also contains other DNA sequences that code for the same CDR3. Written as DNA, the CDR3 is TGCGCCAGCAGCTATCCGACAGGGCAAGAGACCCAGTACTTC. Its translation: CASSYPTGQETQYF. The chain employs TRBV5-1 and TRBJ2-5; TRBD1 agrees at 7 bases. This CDR3 comprises 14 residues. J lost 2 bases, V lost 3 bases, and 4 bases had no gene match. In germline, CDR1 is SGHRS, CDR2 YFSETQ.

This chain's CDR3 is CASRDTGFENIQYF. The CDR3 DNA is TGTGCCAGCAGGGACACAGGGTTTGAAAACATTCAGTACTTC. V and J are TRBV6-5 and TRBJ2-4, with D perhaps matching TRBD1 (6 bases). The V gene's germline CDR1 is MNHEY and CDR2 SVGAGI. V was cut by 6 bases and J by 5 bases, with 14 bases left in between. The CDR3 is 14 amino acids.

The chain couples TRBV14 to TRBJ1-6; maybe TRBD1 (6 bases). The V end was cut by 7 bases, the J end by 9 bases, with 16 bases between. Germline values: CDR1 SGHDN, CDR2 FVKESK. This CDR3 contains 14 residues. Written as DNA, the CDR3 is TGTGCCAGCACCTCTGGGGGCGCGGGTTCACCCCTCCACTTT. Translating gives CASTSGGAGSPLHF.

CDR3 amino acids: CASSSTGEAATEAFF. CDR3 sequence (DNA): TGCGCCAGCAGTTCGACAGGGGAGGCGGCAACTGAAGCTTTCTTT. The V and J genes are TRBV10-1 and TRBJ1-1, with 8 bases identical to TRBD1. The J segment lost 5 bases and the V segment lost 5 bases, leaving 10 bases of the junction unmatched. The V gene's germline CDR1 is WNHNN and CDR2 SYGVQD (reference sequence). The CDR3 spans 15 residues.

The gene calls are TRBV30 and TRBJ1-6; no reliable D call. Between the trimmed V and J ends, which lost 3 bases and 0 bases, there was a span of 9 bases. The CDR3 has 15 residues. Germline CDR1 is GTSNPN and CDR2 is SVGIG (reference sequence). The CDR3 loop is CAWREPYSYNSPLHF. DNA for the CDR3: TGTGCCTGGAGAGAGCCTTACTCCTATAATTCACCCCTCCACTTT.

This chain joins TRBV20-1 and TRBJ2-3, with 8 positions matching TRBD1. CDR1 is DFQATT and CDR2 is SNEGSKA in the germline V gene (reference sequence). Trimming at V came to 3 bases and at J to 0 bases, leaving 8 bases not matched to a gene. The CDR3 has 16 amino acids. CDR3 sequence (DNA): TGCAGTGCTAGTCCCACCCGGGACAGGAGCACAGATACGCAGTATTTT. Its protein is CSASPTRDRSTDTQYF.

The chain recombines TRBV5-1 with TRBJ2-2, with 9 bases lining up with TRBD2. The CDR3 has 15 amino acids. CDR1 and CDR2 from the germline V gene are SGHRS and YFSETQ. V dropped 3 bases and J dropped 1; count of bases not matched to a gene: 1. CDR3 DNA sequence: TGCGCCAGCAGCTCGACTAGCGGGAACACCGGGGAGCTGTTTTTT. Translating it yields CASSSTSGNTGELFF.

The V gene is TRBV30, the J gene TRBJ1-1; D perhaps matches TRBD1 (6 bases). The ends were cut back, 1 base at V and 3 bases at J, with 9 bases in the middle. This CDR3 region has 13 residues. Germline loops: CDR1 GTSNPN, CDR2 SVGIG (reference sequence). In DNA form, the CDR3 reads TGTGCCTGGAGTGGGGGGCTGGACACTGAAGCTTTCTTT. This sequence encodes CAWSGGLDTEAFF.

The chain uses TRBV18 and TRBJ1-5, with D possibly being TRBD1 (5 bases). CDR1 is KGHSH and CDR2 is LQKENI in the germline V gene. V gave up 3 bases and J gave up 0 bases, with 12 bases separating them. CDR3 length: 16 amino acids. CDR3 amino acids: CASSPSGGFSNQPQHF. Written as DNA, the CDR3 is TGTGCCAGCTCACCCTCGGGGGGTTTTAGCAATCAGCCCCAGCATTTT.

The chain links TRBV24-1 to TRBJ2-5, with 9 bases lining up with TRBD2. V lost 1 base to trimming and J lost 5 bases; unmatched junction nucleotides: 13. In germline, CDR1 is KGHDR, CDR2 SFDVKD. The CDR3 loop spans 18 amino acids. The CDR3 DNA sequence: TGTGCCACCAGTGATTTTAGTGGGGGCCTAGCGGGACGGGAGACCCAGTACTTC. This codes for CATSDFSGGLAGRETQYF.

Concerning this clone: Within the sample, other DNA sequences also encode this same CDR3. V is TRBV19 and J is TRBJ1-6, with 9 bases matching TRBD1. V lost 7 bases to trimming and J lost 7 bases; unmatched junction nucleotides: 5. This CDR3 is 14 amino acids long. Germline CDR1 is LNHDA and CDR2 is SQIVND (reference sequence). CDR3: CASTLTGGNSPLHF. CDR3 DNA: TGTGCCAGTACCCTGACAGGGGGAAATTCACCCCTCCACTTT.

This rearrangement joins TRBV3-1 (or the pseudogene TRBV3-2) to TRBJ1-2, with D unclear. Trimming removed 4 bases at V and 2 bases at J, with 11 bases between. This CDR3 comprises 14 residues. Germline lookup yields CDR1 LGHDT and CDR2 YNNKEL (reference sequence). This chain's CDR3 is CASSPGGSNYGYTF. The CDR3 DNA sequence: TGTGCCAGCAGCCCCGGAGGCTCAAACTATGGCTACACCTTC.

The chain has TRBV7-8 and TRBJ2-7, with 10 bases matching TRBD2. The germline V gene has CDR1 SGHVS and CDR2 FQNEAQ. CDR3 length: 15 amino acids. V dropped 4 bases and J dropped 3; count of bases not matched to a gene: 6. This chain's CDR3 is CASSSTSGILYEQYF. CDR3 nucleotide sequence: TGTGCCAGCAGCTCTACTAGCGGGATCCTCTACGAGCAGTACTTC.

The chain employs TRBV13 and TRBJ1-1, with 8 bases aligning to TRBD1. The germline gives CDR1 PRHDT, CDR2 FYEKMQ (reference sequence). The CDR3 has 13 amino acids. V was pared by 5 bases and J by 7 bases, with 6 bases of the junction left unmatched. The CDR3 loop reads CASSTDRAGEAFF. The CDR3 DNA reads TGTGCCAGCAGCACGGACAGGGCGGGTGAAGCTTTCTTT.

This CDR3 is CASSQGLSRSGTGELFF. CDR3 sequence (DNA): TGCGCCAGCAGCCAGGGCTTGAGCCGAAGTGGGACCGGGGAGCTGTTTTTT. The chain couples TRBV4-1 to TRBJ2-2; D remains ambiguous. The CDR3 length is 17 residues. V dropped 3 bases and J dropped 5 bases, with 19 bases sitting between them. Germline CDR1 is MGHRA and CDR2 is YSYEKL.

The CDR3 sequence is CASSPGLAYTGELFF. DNA for the CDR3: TGCGCCAGCAGCCCGGGACTAGCCTACACCGGGGAGCTGTTTTTT. This rearrangement joins TRBV10-1 to TRBJ2-2; TRBD2 aligns across 9 bases. The V and J ends lost 6 bases and 3 bases, in that order; junction bases with no gene match: 5. From germline, CDR1 is WNHNN and CDR2 SYGVQD (reference sequence). The CDR3 loop spans 15 amino acids.

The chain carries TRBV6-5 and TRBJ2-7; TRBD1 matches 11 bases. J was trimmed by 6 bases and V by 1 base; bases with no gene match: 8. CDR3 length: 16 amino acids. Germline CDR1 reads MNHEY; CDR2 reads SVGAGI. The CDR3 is CASSYYAGQGVGEQYF. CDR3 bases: TGTGCCAGCAGTTACTACGCGGGACAGGGGGTAGGCGAGCAGTACTTC.

CDR3 amino acids: CASSLGLAGVTDTQYF. Here the CDR3 DNA reads TGCGCCAGCAGCTTGGGACTAGCGGGAGTAACAGATACGCAGTATTTT. This sequence joins TRBV5-1 and TRBJ2-3; 12 nucleotides match TRBD2. CDR3 size: 16 residues. Trimming at V came to 0 bases and at J to 3 bases, leaving 2 bases not matched to a gene. Germline V CDR1 and CDR2: SGHRS, YFSETQ.

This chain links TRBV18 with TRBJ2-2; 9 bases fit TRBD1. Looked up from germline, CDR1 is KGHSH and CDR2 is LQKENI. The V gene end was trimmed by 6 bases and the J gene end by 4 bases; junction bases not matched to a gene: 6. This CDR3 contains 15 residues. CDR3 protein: CASSQQGASTGELFF. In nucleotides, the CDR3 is TGTGCCAGCTCTCAACAGGGGGCGAGCACCGGGGAGCTGTTTTTT.

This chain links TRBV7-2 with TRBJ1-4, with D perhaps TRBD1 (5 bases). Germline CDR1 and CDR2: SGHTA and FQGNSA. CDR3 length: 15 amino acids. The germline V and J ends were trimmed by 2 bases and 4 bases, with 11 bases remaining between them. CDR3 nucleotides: TGTGCCAGCAGCTTACGGTTCAGGGTTAATGAAAAACTGTTTTTT. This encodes CASSLRFRVNEKLFF.

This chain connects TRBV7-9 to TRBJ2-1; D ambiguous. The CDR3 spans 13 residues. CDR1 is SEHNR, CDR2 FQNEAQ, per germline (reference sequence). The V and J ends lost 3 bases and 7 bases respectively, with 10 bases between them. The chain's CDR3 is CASSLDSWNEQFF. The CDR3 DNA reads TGTGCCAGCAGCTTGGATAGCTGGAATGAGCAGTTCTTC.

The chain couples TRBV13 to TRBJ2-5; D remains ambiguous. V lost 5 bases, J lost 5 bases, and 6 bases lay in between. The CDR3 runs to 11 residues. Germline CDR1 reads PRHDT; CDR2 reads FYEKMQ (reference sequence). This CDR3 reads CASSRRETQYF. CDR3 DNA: TGTGCCAGCAGCAGACGGGAGACCCAGTACTTC.

The CDR3 sequence: CASSSQGYQPQHF. CDR3 nucleotide sequence: TGTGCCAGCAGTTCACAGGGTTACCAGCCCCAGCATTTT. This rearrangement joins TRBV27 to TRBJ1-5, with a weak D call TRBD1 (6 bases). Germline V gives CDR1 MNHEY, CDR2 SMNVEV (reference sequence). This CDR3 region has 13 residues. Trimming shortened V by 4 bases and J by 7 bases, and 11 bases separated the two germline ends.

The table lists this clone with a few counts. The CDR3 DNA reads TGTGCCAGCAGCCAAACCGGGACTAGCGCCTCCTACGAGCAGTACTTC. Protein: CASSQTGTSASYEQYF. The genes are TRBV7-8 and TRBJ2-7; 10 nucleotides line up with TRBD2. There are 16 residues in the CDR3. The junction had 7 bases not matched to a gene; V was cut back by 5 bases and J by 0 bases. The germline V gene has CDR1 SGHVS and CDR2 FQNEAQ.